These 32 T cell receptor beta chains were all obtained from the same sample, sequenced in a study of molecular identifiers for immune sequencing clone quantification (dated by TCRdb to 2016 to 2018). The protocol used for the library was PCR. Sequenced on a NextSeq 500. TCRdb redid the processing of the public reads, applying fastp at Q25 and MiXCR, and retained in-frame beta chains. When rows share a CDR3 protein, they turn into one entry using the most common DNA and genes. For this sample there are some 100,000 distinct CDR3 sequences; roughly a third appear just once. The ten largest account for 4% to 5% of the sample. Sequencing used naive CD8+ T cells from blood, with Jurkat cell RNA spiked in. This specimen's cell subset or site label, per the study, means: FACS-sorted CD8+CD4-CCR7+CD45RA+ naive T cells. The receptors come from a human donor in good health. Some libraries in this study had Jurkat cell RNA spiked in.

The chain uses TRBV21-1 and TRBJ2-7. TRBV21-1 is labeled a pseudogene. The CDR3 consists of 15 residues. The CDR3 reads CASSKVSRMNYEQYF. Here the CDR3 DNA reads TGTGCCAGCAGCAAAGTGAGCAGGATGAACTACGAGCAGTACTTC.

In regard to this clonotype: Its ends do not fully match the called genes, so a read error is possible. The chain joins TRBV20-1 to TRBJ1-1; 8 nucleotides agree with TRBD1. CDR3 size: 14 residues. Germline CDR1 DFQATT, CDR2 SNEGSKA (reference sequence). The CDR3 DNA sequence: TGCAGTGTCCGCCCAGGGGGCACGTACACTGAAGCTATCTTT. It translates to CSVRPGGTYTEAIF.

The chain joins TRBV19 to TRBJ2-3; no clear D gene. V dropped 5 bases and J dropped 4 bases, with 10 bases sitting between them. The CDR3 runs to 13 residues. CDR1 and CDR2 from the germline V gene are LNHDA and SQIVND (reference sequence). CDR3 DNA: TGTGCCAGTAGTTTCGCGGTCGCAGATACGCAGTATTTT. Translated: CASSFAVADTQYF.

With regard to this clonotype: This may stem from a read error, because a much larger clone lies one nucleotide away. This chain uses TRBV12-3 or TRBV12-4 with TRBJ2-5, with 8 positions matching TRBD2. The CDR3 loop spans 15 amino acids. The V and J ends lost 5 bases and 5 bases, in that order; junction bases with no gene match: 10. CDR3 sequence (DNA): TGTGCCAGCAGTCTCCAGGCGGGAGGCCATGAGACCCAGTACTTC. Protein product: CASSLQAGGHETQYF.

CDR3 sequence reads: CATSDADRLNEKLFF. CDR3 coding DNA: TGTGCCACCAGTGATGCGGACAGGCTAAATGAAAAACTGTTTTTT. The V call is TRBV24-1, the J call TRBJ1-4; 7 bases are a match to TRBD1. The CDR3 covers 15 residues. The V segment lost 3 bases and the J segment 5 bases; nucleotides outside the gene matches: 5. From germline, CDR1 is KGHDR and CDR2 SFDVKD.

The CDR3 reads CATSAPLREGRNTGELFF. CDR3 in DNA: TGTGCCACCAGTGCCCCTTTGCGGGAGGGCCGGAACACCGGGGAGCTGTTTTTT. This rearrangement joins TRBV24-1 to TRBJ2-2; 9 bases align to TRBD2. The ends lost 5 bases at V and 1 base at J; junction bases unmatched: 10. The CDR3 consists of 18 residues. Germline V gene sequence: CDR1 KGHDR, CDR2 SFDVKD.

As to this clonotype: This may be a read error: a much more frequent sequence differs by one nucleotide. The chain carries TRBV20-1 and TRBJ1-1; D gene ambiguous. V lost 0 bases to trimming and J lost 11 bases, with 19 bases between them. This CDR3 comprises 14 residues. The V gene's germline CDR1 is DFQATT and CDR2 SNEGSKA (reference sequence). This CDR3 reads CSARDNDIPVFAFF. CDR3 nucleotide sequence: TGCAGTGCTAGAGATAACGACATTCCCGTGTTTGCTTTCTTT.

With respect to this clonotype: This sequence may be a read error, since a much larger clone differs from it by one base. V usage is TRBV19 and J usage is TRBJ1-1; D is unresolved. The germline CDR1 and CDR2 sequences are LNHDA and SQIVND (reference sequence). This CDR3 has 12 residues. CDR3 amino acids: CACSGRFTEAFF. In nucleotides, the CDR3 is TGTGCCTGTAGTGGCAGATTCACTGAAGCTTTCTTT.

This clonotype was observed many times. The chain joins TRBV7-9 to TRBJ2-3, with D hard to call. CDR3 length equals 11 residues. From germline, CDR1 is SEHNR and CDR2 FQNEAQ (reference sequence). V was clipped by 5 bases and J by 6 bases, with 6 bases between them. The CDR3 is CASSPLDTQYF. CDR3 bases: TGTGCCAGCAGCCCCTTGGATACGCAGTATTTT.

This clonotype was counted a few times. The chain employs TRBV12-3 or TRBV12-4 and TRBJ2-5; tentative D call: TRBD1 (5 bases). Trimming pared 5 bases from V and 5 bases from J, leaving 12 bases between. The CDR3 loop spans 13 amino acids. CDR3 in amino acids: CASSTGQRETQYF. CDR3 bases: TGTGCCAGCAGTACAGGACAACGGGAGACCCAGTACTTC.

The chain combines TRBV4-1 with TRBJ1-5; D is undetermined. The CDR3 extends over 13 amino acids. Germline V gene data show CDR1 as MGHRA and CDR2 as YSYEKL. Trimming removed 1 base from V and 7 bases from J, with 8 bases in between. CDR3 sequence (DNA): TGCGCCAGCAGCCAAGGAGCGCCCCAGCCCCAGCATTTT. It yields the protein CASSQGAPQPQHF.

Comment on this clonotype: A much larger clone is a single base away; this may be a read error. As the CDR3 is not closed by the conserved phenylalanine or tryptophan, this likely results from a read error. The genes are TRBV6-2 or TRBV6-3 and TRBJ1-1; D is unresolved. V lost 6 bases and J lost 4, with 12 bases in between. The CDR3 runs 13 residues. CDR1 is MNHEY, CDR2 SVGEGT, per germline. Written as DNA, the CDR3 is TGTGCCAGCAGGGGCCGACCGGGCACTGAAGCTTTCATT. Translation: CASRGRPGTEAFI.

The chain joins TRBV2 to TRBJ1-5; TRBD1 is a possible D gene (5 bases). This CDR3 spans 15 amino acids. Germline-derived CDR1 and CDR2 are SNHLY and FYNNEI. Between the trimmed V and J ends, which lost 6 bases and 10 bases, there was a span of 22 bases. The CDR3: CASSFDGGDRNPQHF. In nucleotides, the CDR3 is TGTGCCAGCAGCTTCGACGGAGGGGATCGGAACCCCCAGCATTTT. The whole variable domain, filled in from reference TRBV2 and TRBJ1-5, reads EPEVTQTPSHQVTQMGQEVILRCVPISNHLYFYWYRQILGQKVEFLVSFYNNEISEKSEIFDDQFSVERPDGSNFTLKIRSTKLEDSAMYFCASSFDGGDRNPQHFGDGTRLSIL.

Details on this clonotype: A read error may explain this, as a much larger clone is one base away. This chain's CDR3 is CASSIGLFQYF. In DNA form, the CDR3 reads TGCGCCAGCAGCATTGGACTGTTCCAGTACTTC. This rearrangement joins TRBV5-1 to TRBJ2-5; TRBD2 might be the D (5 bases). The CDR3 is made up of 11 amino acids. V lost 4 bases and J lost 10, with 11 bases in between. Germline CDR1 SGHRS, CDR2 YFSETQ. Complete variable domain (other parts from reference TRBV5-1 and TRBJ2-5): KAGVTQTPRYLIKTRGQQVTLSCSPISGHRSVSWYQQTPGQGLQFLFEYFSETQRNKGNFPGRFSGRQFSNSRSEMNVSTLELGDSALYLCASSIGLFQYFGPGTRLLVL.

This chain joins TRBV4-2 and TRBJ2-3, with 11 bases fitting TRBD2. J was trimmed by 2 bases and V by 0 bases; bases with no gene match: 4. The germline CDR1 and CDR2 sequences are LGHNA and YNFKEQ. CDR3 length equals 17 residues. The CDR3 spells CASSQDRLAGTTDTQYF. CDR3 DNA sequence: TGTGCCAGCAGCCAAGATCGACTAGCGGGGACCACAGATACGCAGTATTTT.

The chain is built from TRBV29-1 and TRBJ1-2, with TRBD1 identical over 8 bases. This CDR3 contains 12 residues. Germline-derived CDR1 and CDR2 are SQVTM and ANQGSEA. The V gene end was trimmed by 5 bases and the J gene end by 7 bases; junction bases not matched to a gene: 6. The CDR3 DNA follows: TGCAGCGTTCCCGGACAGGGTCTTGGCTACACCTTC. It yields the protein CSVPGQGLGYTF.

The table lists this clonotype with many counts. V and J are TRBV7-9 and TRBJ1-1; D is possibly TRBD1 (5 bases). V gave up 4 bases and J gave up 9 bases, with 9 bases separating them. Looked up from germline, CDR1 is SEHNR and CDR2 is FQNEAQ (reference sequence). The length of the CDR3 is 11 residues. This CDR3 is CASSSGHKAFF. CDR3 coding DNA: TGTGCCAGCAGCTCCGGACACAAAGCTTTCTTT.

This clonotype was observed at least ten times. The V and J genes are TRBV7-9 and TRBJ2-3; D uncertain. Per the germline V gene, CDR1 is SEHNR and CDR2 is FQNEAQ (reference sequence). This CDR3 has 15 residues. Trimming cost V 1 base and J 6 bases, with 14 bases left between them. In DNA, the CDR3 is TGTGCCAGCAGCTTAGGCGCCACACTTCGGGATACGCAGTATTTT. This encodes CASSLGATLRDTQYF. Drawing the rest from reference TRBV7-9 and TRBJ2-3, the complete variable domain is DTGVSQNPRHKITKRGQNVTFRCDPISEHNRLYWYRQTLGQGPEFLTYFQNEAQLEKSRLLSDRFSAERPKGSFSTLEIQRTEQGDSAMYLCASSLGATLRDTQYFGPGTRLTVL.

This chain joins TRBV10-2 and TRBJ1-4; D is possibly TRBD1 (6 bases). CDR3 size: 17 residues. The germline CDR1 and CDR2 sequences are WSHSY and SAAADI. V was pared by 5 bases and J by 4 bases, with 20 bases between. As DNA, the CDR3 is TGCGCCAGCAGTTTTTCGGCGGCGGGGACACATAATGAAAAACTGTTTTTT. It encodes CASSFSAAGTHNEKLFF.

As concerns this clonotype: Germline and junction disagree at one end, which may indicate a read error. The chain couples TRBV6-2 or TRBV6-3 to TRBJ1-5, with 9 bases lining up with TRBD1. The CDR3 runs 14 residues. Germline assignment: CDR1 MNHEY and CDR2 SVGEGT. DNA for the CDR3: TGTGCCAGCAGTGACACAGGGGGCAACCAGCCCCAGCATTTT. Translating it yields CASSDTGGNQPQHF.

The chain uses TRBV13 and TRBJ2-7; 10 bases agree with TRBD1. There are 13 residues in the CDR3. V lost 8 bases, J lost 3 bases, and 4 bases stayed unmatched. CDR1 is PRHDT, CDR2 FYEKMQ, per germline (reference sequence). The CDR3 DNA is TGTGCCAGCGGGACAGGGGCCGGCTACGAGCAGTACTTC. It yields the protein CASGTGAGYEQYF.

V is TRBV6-2 or TRBV6-3 and J is TRBJ1-1, with TRBD1 as a possible D gene (5 bases). The CDR3 has 14 residues. V was clipped by 0 bases and J by 1 base, with 6 bases between them. From germline, CDR1 is MNHEY and CDR2 SVGEGT. In DNA, the CDR3 is TGTGCCAGCAGTTACTCGACAGAGAACACTGAAGCTTTCTTT. Encoded protein: CASSYSTENTEAFF.

The chain recombines TRBV20-1 with TRBJ2-7, with D possibly being TRBD2 (5 bases). The V gene lost 3 bases and the J gene lost 3 bases, with 12 bases spanning the gap. The CDR3 is 13 amino acids. Germline lookup yields CDR1 DFQATT and CDR2 SNEGSKA (reference sequence). CDR3 DNA: TGCAGTGCTAGGCTTGGAGGTCTCTACGAGCAGTACTTC. This translates into CSARLGGLYEQYF.

Concerning this clonotype: Being one base from a much bigger clone, this may be a read error. The rearrangement uses TRBV13 and TRBJ2-5; 7 nucleotides align to TRBD2. The CDR3 runs to 16 residues. V lost 2 bases, J lost 6 bases, and 12 bases stayed unmatched. Germline CDR1 is PRHDT and CDR2 is FYEKMQ (reference sequence). This chain's CDR3 is CASSLPRGGREKTQYF. The CDR3 DNA is TGTGCCAGCAGCTTACCCCGCGGTGGGCGGGAGAAGACCCAGTACTTC.

This clonotype was detected a few times. V gene TRBV10-3 combines with J gene TRBJ2-3; D is possibly TRBD1 (6 bases). V gave up 6 bases and J gave up 2 bases, with 15 bases separating them. The germline CDR1 and CDR2 sequences are ENHRY and SYGVKD. The CDR3 sequence is 15 residues long. The DNA for the CDR3 is TGTGCCATCAGGCGACAGGATGAGTCCACAGATACGCAGTATTTT. Translated, it gives CAIRRQDESTDTQYF.

The sample holds many counts of this clonotype. V and J are TRBV5-1 and TRBJ1-1; 7 bases match TRBD1. The CDR3 spans 14 residues. V lost 1 base, J lost 9 bases, and 9 bases stayed unmatched. Germline assignment: CDR1 SGHRS and CDR2 YFSETQ. The CDR3 loop is CASSLLGQKSKAFF. The CDR3 coding sequence is TGCGCCAGCAGCTTGTTGGGACAGAAAAGTAAAGCTTTCTTT.

Details on this clonotype: One junction end disagrees with the germline gene, perhaps due to a read error. The J gene is TRBJ2-7, the V gene TRBV19; D possibly corresponds to TRBD2 (5 bases). The germline CDR1 and CDR2 sequences are LNHDA and SQIVND (reference sequence). The CDR3 has 12 residues. As DNA, the CDR3 is TGTGCCAGTAGTATAGGAACGGACTCCCGATTCTTC. It codes for CASSIGTDSRFF.

This clonotype was observed at least ten times. The chain couples TRBV28 to TRBJ2-5; a possible D gene is TRBD1 (5 bases). V lost 2 bases and J 1 base, leaving 11 bases between the germline ends. CDR3 length: 15 residues. Germline V lookup: CDR1 MDHEN, CDR2 SYDVKM. The CDR3 is CASSLTAGLQETQYF. In DNA, the CDR3 is TGTGCCAGCAGTTTAACGGCAGGGCTCCAAGAGACCCAGTACTTC.

With regard to this clonotype: The junction and the germline gene differ at one end; a read error may be behind it. This CDR3 is CASSFLGPEAFF. CDR3 coding DNA: TGTGCCAGCAGCTTTCTCGGCCCTGAGGCTTTCTTT. This chain links TRBV7-9 with TRBJ1-1, with no clear D. This CDR3 comprises 12 residues. Germline CDR1 is SEHNR and CDR2 is FQNEAQ (reference sequence).

As for this clonotype: The conserved final phenylalanine or tryptophan is absent from the CDR3, which likely points to a read error. The chain recombines TRBV27 with TRBJ2-1, with 8 bases aligning to TRBD2. The V segment lost 0 bases and the J segment 8 bases; nucleotides outside the gene matches: 6. The CDR3 runs to 15 residues. Germline V CDR1 and CDR2: MNHEY, SMNVEV (reference sequence). CDR3 nucleotides: TGTGCCAGCAGTTTATCAGGAAGCGGGAGCTATGAGCAGTTCATC. Its protein product is CASSLSGSGSYEQFI.

This clonotype was picked up a small number of times. V gene TRBV12-5 combines with J gene TRBJ2-1; TRBD1 is a possible D gene (6 bases). This CDR3 contains 11 residues. The V gene lost 7 bases and the J gene lost 16 bases, with 17 bases spanning the gap. Germline V gives CDR1 LGHNT, CDR2 FRNRAP. The CDR3 bases are TGTGCTAGTGCTAACCAGGGGATTTTATTCTTC. Amino acid sequence: CASANQGILFF.

This clonotype was recorded a few times. This chain links TRBV7-9 with TRBJ1-6; D ambiguous. CDR3 length: 12 residues. Germline V gene data show CDR1 as SEHNR and CDR2 as FQNEAQ (reference sequence). Between the trimmed V and J ends, which lost 5 bases and 14 bases, there was a span of 13 bases. DNA of the CDR3: TGTGCCAGCAGCCCCCTATCCTCGGCCCTCCACTTT. It codes for CASSPLSSALHF.